The clone carrying this T cell receptor (beta chain) was observed a single time. The data derive from a study of blood T cell repertoires in COVID-19. The germline V gene encodes CDR1 MNHNS and CDR2 SASEGT. V dropped 3 bases and J dropped 8 bases, with 8 bases sitting between them. This CDR3 contains 11 residues. Authors' processing steps: Scientists estimated how many nucleated cells there were by amplifying reference gene primers. Produced via immunoSEQ multiplex PCR; TCRdb's table is partial and in-frame only. V, J and clone size reflect that table, while D and trimming were determined from the DNA. The sample has around 330,000 clones; around 90% are singletons. Cohort allocation depended upon clinical history that participants reported.

This rearrangement joins TRBV6-1 to TRBJ2-7, with a possible D match to TRBD1 (5 bases). The receptor was isolated from a woman aged 18-35 years who had recovered from COVID-19. Sequenced input: PBMCs or T cells enriched from blood (not recorded which). CDR3 protein: CASSDQGKQYF. The CDR3, as DNA: TGTGCCAGCAGTGATCAGGGTAAGCAGTACTTC.